These 29 T cell receptor beta chains came from one sample sequenced in a study of Ad26.COV2.S vaccination and SARS-CoV-2 variants. As for treatment: 15 to 20 received Ad26.COV2.S at low or high dose, single or two shots; several received placebo; per-sample allocation not given. It was on day 63 after the first vaccine or placebo injection that samples were taken. TCRdb keeps only in-frame clones here, not all; method: immunoSEQ multiplex PCR. The sample contains around 450,000 clones, 89% of which appear only once. The material sequenced was peripheral blood, taken in a trial of Ad26.COV2.S vaccine versus placebo. The origin of the receptors is a person aged 18-65 years who received the Ad26.COV2.S COVID-19 vaccine or a placebo.

This chain joins TRBV6-2 or TRBV6-3 and TRBJ1-5, with 9 bases lining up with TRBD1. With V trimmed by 6 bases and J by 6 bases, 6 bases remained unmatched. The CDR3 has 14 residues. CDR1 MNHEY and CDR2 SVGEGT come from the germline V gene. This CDR3 is CASSVQGAGQPQHF. Here the CDR3 DNA reads TGTGCCAGCAGCGTACAGGGGGCCGGTCAGCCCCAGCATTTT.

The chain couples TRBV2 to TRBJ2-7; the D gene is possibly TRBD1 (6 bases). CDR3 length equals 13 residues. Germline values: CDR1 SNHLY, CDR2 FYNNEI. Deletions cut 4 bases from V and 5 bases from J, with 12 bases between. The DNA for the CDR3 is TGTGCCAGCAGTGGGACAGTTAGCCACGAGCAGTACTTC. This encodes CASSGTVSHEQYF.

This clone was seen a single time. This rearrangement joins TRBV5-6 to TRBJ1-1; D is undetermined. This CDR3 comprises 17 residues. Germline V gives CDR1 SGHDT, CDR2 YYEEEE. V lost 0 bases and J lost 0, with 15 bases in between. In DNA form, the CDR3 reads TGTGCCAGCAGCTTGGGAGGGTCCGGTTTAGTGAACACTGAAGCTTTCTTT. Its translation is CASSLGGSGLVNTEAFF. Supplemented by reference TRBV5-6 and TRBJ1-1, the full variable domain reads DAGVTQSPTHLIKTRGQQVTLRCSPKSGHDTVSWYQQALGQGPQFIFQYYEEEERQRGNFPDRFSGHQFPNYSSELNVNALLLGDSALYLCASSLGGSGLVNTEAFFGQGTRLTVV.

V usage is TRBV6-6 and J usage is TRBJ1-1, with no clear D. The V and J ends lost 2 bases and 1 base respectively, with 11 bases between them. Germline V gene sequence: CDR1 MNHNY, CDR2 SVGAGI (reference sequence). The CDR3 runs 15 residues. Written as DNA, the CDR3 is TGTGCCAGCAGTTACGCGGCAGGAGGGAACACTGAAGCTTTCTTT. The encoded protein is CASSYAAGGNTEAFF.

This chain links TRBV11-2 with TRBJ1-6; 8 bases fit TRBD1. CDR1 is SGHAT and CDR2 is FQNNGV in the germline V gene. The trim removed 5 bases at V and 9 bases at J, leaving 12 bases unmatched. The CDR3 has 16 residues. This CDR3 reads CASSRQGTGGISPLHF. The CDR3 nucleotides read TGTGCCAGCAGCCGACAAGGCACAGGGGGGATTTCACCCCTCCACTTT.

This chain uses TRBV2 with TRBJ1-1; tentatively, D is TRBD1 (6 bases). Germline-derived CDR1 and CDR2 are SNHLY and FYNNEI. The CDR3 has 12 amino acids. V was pared by 6 bases and J by 11 bases, with 16 bases between. CDR3 amino acids: CASRGAIKKAFF. As DNA, the CDR3 is TGTGCCAGCAGGGGGGCGATCAAAAAGGCTTTCTTT.

The gene calls are TRBV3-1 (or the pseudogene TRBV3-2) and TRBJ2-2; TRBD1 agrees at 9 bases. The CDR3 is 13 residues long. Trimming took 6 bases from V and 9 from J; bases not matched to a gene: 5. Germline assignment: CDR1 LGHDT and CDR2 YNNKEL (reference sequence). The chain's CDR3 is CASSRQGVRELFF. In DNA, the CDR3 is TGTGCCAGCAGTCGACAGGGGGTCCGGGAGCTGTTTTTT.

The chain combines TRBV4-3 with TRBJ1-2; D is unclear. Trimming took 1 base from V and 8 from J, leaving 17 bases between them. This CDR3 spans 15 amino acids. Germline loops: CDR1 LGHNA, CDR2 YSLEER. This CDR3 reads CASSQALRPADGYTF. In DNA, the CDR3 is TGCGCCAGCAGCCAAGCCCTACGGCCCGCGGACGGCTACACCTTC.

This sequence joins TRBV11-2 and TRBJ2-3, with 14 nucleotides matching TRBD2. J lost 4 bases, V lost 3 bases, and 6 bases had no gene match. Germline V lookup: CDR1 SGHAT, CDR2 FQNNGV. The CDR3 totals 17 residues. The CDR3 nucleotides read TGTGCCAGCAGCTTGACTAGCGGGAGGGGGGTTGCAGATACGCAGTATTTT. Protein: CASSLTSGRGVADTQYF. The full variable domain, in which reference TRBV11-2 and TRBJ2-3 provide the parts outside the CDR3, is EAGVAQSPRYKIIEKRQSVAFWCNPISGHATLYWYQQILGQGPKLLIQFQNNGVVDDSQLPKDRFSAERLKGVDSTLKIQPAKLEDSAVYLCASSLTSGRGVADTQYFGPGTRLTVL.

The rearrangement joins TRBV15 to TRBJ1-1, with D perhaps TRBD1 (6 bases). The CDR3 covers 16 residues. The germline V gene has CDR1 LNHNV and CDR2 YYDKDF (reference sequence). Trimming removed 3 bases from V and 1 base from J, with 15 bases in between. The CDR3 coding sequence is TGTGCCACCAGCAGGGGGGCCCAGGGGTGGAACACTGAAGCTTTCTTT. As protein: CATSRGAQGWNTEAFF.

V usage is TRBV13 and J usage is TRBJ2-1, with D hard to call. V was clipped by 4 bases and J by 15 bases, with 19 bases between them. The germline V gene has CDR1 PRHDT and CDR2 FYEKMQ (reference sequence). CDR3 length: 13 residues. The CDR3 spells CASSSPPRRDPFF. The CDR3 nucleotides are TGTGCCAGCAGCTCGCCCCCTAGAAGAGATCCGTTCTTC.

This chain connects TRBV27 to TRBJ2-1, with 14 positions matching TRBD2. V shed 7 bases and J 8 bases; nucleotides not matched to a gene: 4. This CDR3 is built from 14 residues. Per germline, CDR1 MNHEY and CDR2 SMNVEV (reference sequence). The CDR3 region has the DNA TGTGCCAGCAACCTGGGACTAGCGGGAGATGAGCAGTTCTTC. It is translated as CASNLGLAGDEQFF.

The chain links TRBV10-3 to TRBJ1-2, with D maybe TRBD1 (6 bases). V lost 3 bases to trimming and J lost 5 bases, with 13 bases between them. CDR3 length: 14 residues. Germline CDR1 and CDR2: ENHRY and SYGVKD. The CDR3, as DNA: TGTGCCATCAGTGACAGGGGCAGCCAGTATGGCTACACCTTC. It codes for CAISDRGSQYGYTF.

In regard to this clone: Other DNA sequences from this sample encode an identical CDR3 as well. This sequence joins TRBV19 and TRBJ2-7; the D call may be TRBD1 or TRBD2 (5 bases each). Looked up from germline, CDR1 is LNHDA and CDR2 is SQIVND (reference sequence). This CDR3 has 13 residues. V lost 3 bases and J lost 2, with 8 bases in between. The CDR3 nucleotides are TGTGCCAGTAGTATTGGGGGTACCTACGAGCAGTACTTC. The encoded protein is CASSIGGTYEQYF.

The chain recombines TRBV30 with TRBJ2-7; D is unresolved. V was shortened by 3 bases and J by 6 bases, with 9 bases between the two germline ends. There are 11 residues in the CDR3. Germline CDR1 is GTSNPN and CDR2 is SVGIG (reference sequence). The CDR3 is CAWSKVSEQYF. CDR3 coding DNA: TGTGCCTGGAGCAAGGTTTCCGAGCAGTACTTC. The complete variable domain, with remaining parts taken from reference TRBV30 and TRBJ2-7, reads SQTIHQWPATLVQPVGSPLSLECTVEGTSNPNLYWYRQAAGRGLQLLFYSVGIGQISSEVPQNLSASRPQDRQFILSSKKLLLSDSGFYLCAWSKVSEQYFGPGTRLTVT.

V gene TRBV15 combines with J gene TRBJ2-1, with 13 bases identical to TRBD2. Trimming cost V 3 bases and J 9 bases; bases outside gene matches: 8. The CDR3 extends over 16 amino acids. The germline V gene has CDR1 LNHNV and CDR2 YYDKDF (reference sequence). CDR3 nucleotides: TGTGCCACCAGCAGGGGACTAGCGGGATTGGATGGTGAGCAGTTCTTC. Protein: CATSRGLAGLDGEQFF.

The V gene is TRBV7-8, the J gene TRBJ2-7; D is unclear. In germline, CDR1 is SGHVS, CDR2 FQNEAQ. Trimming removed 5 bases from V and 4 bases from J, with 9 bases in between. CDR3 length: 12 residues. CDR3 nucleotide sequence: TGTGCCAGCAGCACGGAACCGTACGAGCAGTACTTC. Translating gives CASSTEPYEQYF.

The CDR3 loop is CASSLMVGAGNSPLHF. The CDR3 DNA reads as TGTGCCAGCAGCTTAATGGTAGGGGCGGGGAATTCACCCCTCCACTTT. This sequence joins TRBV7-3 and TRBJ1-6, with D maybe TRBD1 (5 bases). The CDR3 runs to 16 residues. The germline V gene has CDR1 SGHTA and CDR2 FQGTGA. V was pared by 1 base and J by 7 bases, with 14 bases between.

V gene TRBV7-9 combines with J gene TRBJ1-5; maybe TRBD1 (6 bases). CDR1 and CDR2 (germline): SEHNR, FQNEAQ (reference sequence). CDR3 length equals 16 residues. Trimming stripped 1 base from V and 1 base from J, with 11 bases between. CDR3 loop: CASSLEVQGSNQPQHF. CDR3 bases: TGTGCCAGCAGCTTAGAGGTACAGGGAAGCAATCAGCCCCAGCATTTT. Together with reference TRBV7-9 and TRBJ1-5, the CDR3 gives the full variable domain: DTGVSQNPRHKITKRGQNVTFRCDPISEHNRLYWYRQTLGQGPEFLTYFQNEAQLEKSRLLSDRFSAERPKGSFSTLEIQRTEQGDSAMYLCASSLEVQGSNQPQHFGDGTRLSIL.

The chain links TRBV7-2 to TRBJ2-1, with no clear D. CDR3 length: 18 residues. Germline assignment: CDR1 SGHTA and CDR2 FQGNSA. Trimming removed 2 bases from V and 2 bases from J, with 19 bases in between. The CDR3 coding sequence is TGTGCCAGCAGCTTATTTCCGTCTAGTTTGCGTCCCTACAATGAGCAGTTCTTC. Encoded protein: CASSLFPSSLRPYNEQFF. Drawing the rest from reference TRBV7-2 and TRBJ2-1, the complete variable domain is GAGVSQSPSNKVTEKGKDVELRCDPISGHTALYWYRQSLGQGLEFLIYFQGNSAPDKSGLPSDRFSAERTGGSVSTLTIQRTQQEDSAVYLCASSLFPSSLRPYNEQFFGPGTRLTVL.

V gene TRBV2 combines with J gene TRBJ1-6, with D maybe TRBD1 (6 bases). The germline V and J ends were trimmed by 1 base and 10 bases, with 14 bases remaining between them. The CDR3 is 15 amino acids. Germline CDR1 reads SNHLY; CDR2 reads FYNNEI. CDR3 sequence reads: CASSEVGGIGSPLHF. The DNA for the CDR3 is TGTGCCAGCAGTGAAGTAGGGGGGATCGGATCACCCCTCCACTTT. The entire variable domain, with the rest obtained from reference TRBV2 and TRBJ1-6, is as follows: EPEVTQTPSHQVTQMGQEVILRCVPISNHLYFYWYRQILGQKVEFLVSFYNNEISEKSEIFDDQFSVERPDGSNFTLKIRSTKLEDSAMYFCASSEVGGIGSPLHFGNGTRLTVT.

This chain connects TRBV3-1 (or the pseudogene TRBV3-2) to TRBJ2-5; 16 positions match TRBD2. From germline, CDR1 is LGHDT and CDR2 YNNKEL (reference sequence). The CDR3 contains 18 residues. The trim removed 1 base at V and 6 bases at J, leaving 8 bases unmatched. CDR3 in DNA: TGTGCCAGCAGCCAAGTCGGGACTAGCGGGAGGGCCTGGAAGACCCAGTACTTC. Translated: CASSQVGTSGRAWKTQYF.

The chain links TRBV2 to TRBJ1-2; D is unclear. Trimming pared 7 bases from V and 5 bases from J, leaving 14 bases between. The CDR3 is 13 amino acids. Germline CDR1 is SNHLY and CDR2 is FYNNEI. CDR3 amino acids: CASKPTGLYGYTF. The CDR3 region has the DNA TGTGCCAGCAAGCCCACGGGCCTATATGGCTACACCTTC.

The chain uses TRBV18 and TRBJ2-1; TRBD1 agrees at 8 bases. This CDR3 contains 15 residues. After removal of 3 bases from V and 6 bases from J, the junction contained 7 bases not matched to a gene. Looked up from germline, CDR1 is KGHSH and CDR2 is LQKENI. This CDR3 is CASSPGQGLSNEQFF. The DNA for the CDR3 is TGTGCCAGCTCACCCGGACAGGGTTTGAGCAATGAGCAGTTCTTC.

The chain carries TRBV28 and TRBJ1-2; D call uncertain. The CDR3 contains 12 residues. Germline values: CDR1 MDHEN, CDR2 SYDVKM. CDR3 nucleotides: TGTGCAACCGGGTCGATTAACTATGGCTACACCTTC. Residues: CATGSINYGYTF.

This clone was observed a handful of times. The junction shows a germline mismatch at one end, possibly a read error. The chain couples TRBV4-2 to TRBJ1-3, with a possible D match to TRBD1 (5 bases). The CDR3 extends over 16 amino acids. Germline CDR1 LGHNA, CDR2 YNFKEQ. Written as DNA, the CDR3 is TGTGCCAGCAGCGAAGACCCGGCCAGGGCCGGAAACACCATATATTTT. This sequence encodes CASSEDPARAGNTIYF.

The V gene is TRBV6-4, the J gene TRBJ2-3, with D hard to call. Per germline, CDR1 MRHNA and CDR2 SNTAGT. This CDR3 comprises 14 residues. With 3 bases removed from V and 2 bases from J, the gap between germline ends came to 9 bases. The DNA for the CDR3 is TGTGCCAGCAGTGAGGATGGCTACACAGATACGCAGTATTTT. It translates to CASSEDGYTDTQYF.

The chain uses TRBV18 and TRBJ2-1; D gene ambiguous. CDR1 is KGHSH and CDR2 is LQKENI in the germline V gene. Trimming removed 6 bases at V and 8 bases at J, with 14 bases between. The CDR3 has 13 amino acids. The CDR3 DNA reads as TGTGCCAGCTCGGCTAGTTTTGAGGATGAGCAGTTCTTC. Protein product: CASSASFEDEQFF.

CDR3 nucleotide sequence: TGTGCCTGGTCGACAGGGAAGTACGAGCAGTACTTC. It specifies CAWSTGKYEQYF. This chain connects TRBV30 to TRBJ2-7, with TRBD1 matching over 7 bases. Germline CDR1 GTSNPN, CDR2 SVGIG (reference sequence). This CDR3 has 12 amino acids. The junction had 5 bases not matched to a gene; V was cut back by 5 bases and J by 4 bases.